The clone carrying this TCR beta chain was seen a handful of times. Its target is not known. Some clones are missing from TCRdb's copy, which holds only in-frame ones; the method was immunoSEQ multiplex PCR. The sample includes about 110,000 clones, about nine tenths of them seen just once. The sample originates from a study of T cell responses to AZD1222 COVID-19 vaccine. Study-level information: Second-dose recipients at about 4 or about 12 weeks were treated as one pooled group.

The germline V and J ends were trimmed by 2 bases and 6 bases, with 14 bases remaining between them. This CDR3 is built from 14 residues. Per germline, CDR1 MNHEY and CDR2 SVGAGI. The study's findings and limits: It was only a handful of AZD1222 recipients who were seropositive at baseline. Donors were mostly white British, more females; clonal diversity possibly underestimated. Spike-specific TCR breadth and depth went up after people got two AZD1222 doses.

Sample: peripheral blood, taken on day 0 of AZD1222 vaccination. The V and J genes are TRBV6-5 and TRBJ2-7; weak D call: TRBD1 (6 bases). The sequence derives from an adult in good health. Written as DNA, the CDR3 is TGTGCCAGCAGTTACGGGGGCAGTCAGGCCGAGCAGTACTTC. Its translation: CASSYGGSQAEQYF.